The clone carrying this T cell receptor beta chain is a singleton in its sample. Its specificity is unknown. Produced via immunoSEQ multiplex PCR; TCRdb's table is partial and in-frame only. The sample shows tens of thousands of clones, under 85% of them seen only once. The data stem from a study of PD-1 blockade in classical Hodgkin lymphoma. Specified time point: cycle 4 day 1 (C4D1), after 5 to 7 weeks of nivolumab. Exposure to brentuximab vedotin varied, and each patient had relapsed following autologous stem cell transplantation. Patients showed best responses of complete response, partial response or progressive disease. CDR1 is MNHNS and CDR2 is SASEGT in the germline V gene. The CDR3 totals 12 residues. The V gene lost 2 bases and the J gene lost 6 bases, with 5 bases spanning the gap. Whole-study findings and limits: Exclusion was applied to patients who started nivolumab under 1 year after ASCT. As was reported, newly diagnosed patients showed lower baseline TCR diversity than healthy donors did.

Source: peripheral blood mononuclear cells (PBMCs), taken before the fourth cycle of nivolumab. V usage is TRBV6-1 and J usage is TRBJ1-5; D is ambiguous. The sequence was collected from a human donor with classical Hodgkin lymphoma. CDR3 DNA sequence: TGTGCCAGCAGTGAAAGAGGTCAGCCCCAGCATTTT. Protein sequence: CASSERGQPQHF.